This T cell receptor (beta chain) is drawn from a study of T cell responses to AZD1222 COVID-19 vaccine. Whole-study findings and limits: Among AZD1222 vaccinees, only six or seven were seropositive at baseline.

Losses at the gene ends were 8 bases for V and 3 bases for J; bases not matched to a gene: 6. This CDR3 spans 14 amino acids. The germline V gene encodes CDR1 MNHEY and CDR2 SVGAGI. Libraries were prepared by immunoSEQ multiplex PCR; TCRdb keeps only in-frame clonotypes and omits some of them. Of about 150,000 clones listed, about 93% are singletons. Comments on this clone: The antigen remains unidentified.

The V gene is TRBV6-5, the J gene TRBJ2-1; 8 positions match TRBD1. The TCR comes from an adult in good health. Sample: peripheral blood, taken on day 0 of AZD1222 vaccination. The CDR3 here is CASEDRANYNEQFF. The CDR3 DNA reads TGTGCCAGCGAGGACAGGGCAAACTACAATGAGCAGTTCTTC.